This TCR beta chain is from a study of cytomegalovirus exposure and HLA in healthy donors. Findings and limits, study-wide: Apart from CMV serostatus, no immune exposure information was available.

Worth noting for this clone: Its antigen is currently unknown.

PCR amplification relied on 60 Vbeta primers (plus 13 Jbeta primers). Repertoires were generated with immunoSEQ multiplex PCR, while TCRdb's copy carries only in-frame clones and drops some. The table records under 150,000 clones, around 80% of them present only once. Sequencing was carried out using PBMCs. The sequence was obtained from a woman aged 40 to 50 in good health and CMV-seronegative.

The CDR3 DNA sequence: TGTGCCAGTAGTATCTCACATACGAACACTGAAGCTTTCTTT. Its translation is CASSISHTNTEAFF. The chain couples TRBV19 to TRBJ1-1; D not resolved. The CDR3 covers 14 residues. Germline values: CDR1 LNHDA, CDR2 SQIVND (reference sequence). With 3 bases removed from V and 1 base from J, the gap between germline ends came to 9 bases.